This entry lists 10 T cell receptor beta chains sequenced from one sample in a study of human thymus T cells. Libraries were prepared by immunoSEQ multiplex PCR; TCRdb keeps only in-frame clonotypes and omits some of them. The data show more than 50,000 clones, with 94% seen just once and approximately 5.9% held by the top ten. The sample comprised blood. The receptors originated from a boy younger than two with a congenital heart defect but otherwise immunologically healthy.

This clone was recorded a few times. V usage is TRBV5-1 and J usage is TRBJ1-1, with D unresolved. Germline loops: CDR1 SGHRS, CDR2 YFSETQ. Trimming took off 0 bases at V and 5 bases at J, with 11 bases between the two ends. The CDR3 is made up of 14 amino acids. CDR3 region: CASSLGGWETEAFF. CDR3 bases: TGCGCCAGCAGCTTGGGCGGCTGGGAGACTGAAGCTTTCTTT.

This CDR3 is CASSSLTGTGELFF. CDR3 nucleotides: TGTGCCAGTAGTTCTTTGACAGGGACCGGGGAGCTGTTTTTT. The rearrangement joins TRBV19 to TRBJ2-2; 7 positions match TRBD1. This CDR3 comprises 14 residues. The V and J ends lost 5 bases and 5 bases, in that order; junction bases with no gene match: 5. The germline gives CDR1 LNHDA, CDR2 SQIVND (reference sequence).

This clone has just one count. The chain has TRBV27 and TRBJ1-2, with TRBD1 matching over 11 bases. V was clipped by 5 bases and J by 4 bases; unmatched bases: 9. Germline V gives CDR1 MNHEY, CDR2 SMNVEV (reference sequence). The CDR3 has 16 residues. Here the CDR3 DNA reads TGTGCCAGCAGTACTCGGACAGGGGGCGGAAGCTATGGCTACACCTTC. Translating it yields CASSTRTGGGSYGYTF.

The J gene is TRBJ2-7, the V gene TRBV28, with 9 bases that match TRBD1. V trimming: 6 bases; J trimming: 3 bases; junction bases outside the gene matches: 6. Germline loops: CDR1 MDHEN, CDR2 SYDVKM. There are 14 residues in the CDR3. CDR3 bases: TGTGCCAGCAGCTCGGGGACAGGGTTCTACGAGCAGTACTTC. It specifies CASSSGTGFYEQYF.

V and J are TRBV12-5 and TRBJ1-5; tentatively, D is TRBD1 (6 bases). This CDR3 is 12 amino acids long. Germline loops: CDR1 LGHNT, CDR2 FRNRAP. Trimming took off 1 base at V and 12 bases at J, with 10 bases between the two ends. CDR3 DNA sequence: TGTGCTAGTGGTTTGGAACGAGGGGGCCAGCATTTT. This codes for CASGLERGGQHF.

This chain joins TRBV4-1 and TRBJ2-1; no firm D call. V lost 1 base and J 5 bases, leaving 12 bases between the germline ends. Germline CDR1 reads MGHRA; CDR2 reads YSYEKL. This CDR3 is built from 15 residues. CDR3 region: CASSQGPMVDNEQFF. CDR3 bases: TGCGCCAGCAGCCAAGGACCGATGGTGGACAATGAGCAGTTCTTC.

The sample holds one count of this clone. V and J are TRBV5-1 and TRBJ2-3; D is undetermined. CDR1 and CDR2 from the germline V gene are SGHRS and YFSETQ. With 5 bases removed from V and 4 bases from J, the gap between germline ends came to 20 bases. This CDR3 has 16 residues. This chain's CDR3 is CASSYYPPDHPDTQYF. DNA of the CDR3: TGCGCCAGCAGTTATTATCCGCCCGATCATCCAGATACGCAGTATTTT.

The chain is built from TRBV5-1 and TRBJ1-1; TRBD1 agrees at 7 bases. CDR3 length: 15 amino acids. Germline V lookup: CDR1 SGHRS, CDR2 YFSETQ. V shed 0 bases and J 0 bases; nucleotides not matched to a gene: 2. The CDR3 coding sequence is TGCGCCAGCAGCTTGGCTGGACAGGTGAACACTGAAGCTTTCTTT. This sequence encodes CASSLAGQVNTEAFF.

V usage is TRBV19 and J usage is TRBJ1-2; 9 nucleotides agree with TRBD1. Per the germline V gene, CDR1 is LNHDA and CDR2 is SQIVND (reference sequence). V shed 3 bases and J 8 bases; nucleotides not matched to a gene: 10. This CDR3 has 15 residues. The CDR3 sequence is CASSIYSRTGVGYTF. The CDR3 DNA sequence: TGTGCCAGTAGTATCTATAGTCGGACAGGGGTCGGCTACACCTTC.

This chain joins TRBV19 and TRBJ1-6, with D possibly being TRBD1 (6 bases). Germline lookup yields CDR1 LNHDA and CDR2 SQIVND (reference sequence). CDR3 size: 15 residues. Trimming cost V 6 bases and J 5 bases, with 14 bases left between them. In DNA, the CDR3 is TGTGCCAGTAGAACCCACAGGGACGATAATTCACCCCTCCACTTT. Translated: CASRTHRDDNSPLHF.